This T cell receptor beta chain comes out of a study of a mutant IDH1 vaccine in newly diagnosed glioma. Study as a whole: Investigators started vaccination 4-6 weeks after radiotherapy alone, or with temozolomide cycles.

CDR3 length: 12 residues. The germline V gene encodes CDR1 SNHLY and CDR2 FYNNEI. Trimming took off 3 bases at V and 3 bases at J, with 6 bases between the two ends. TCRdb's table, derived via immunoSEQ multiplex PCR, lists solely in-frame clones and lacks some. The table has tens of thousands of clones, roughly 82% seen once. Time point meaning: week 35, safety follow-up. Every vaccination contained 300 ug of the mutant IDH1 20-mer peptide and was paired with topical imiquimod. Each tumor in the donors was a new WHO grade 3 or 4 astrocytoma, IDH1-mutant and ATRX-lost. Note on this clone: Its antigen remains unidentified.

This clonotype originated in a man in his fifties or sixties with glioma. This material consisted of PBMCs, taken from a glioma patient whose treatment included an IDH1 peptide vaccine. The chain links TRBV2 to TRBJ2-7; D is uncertain. The chain's CDR3 is CASSEASYEQYF. CDR3 nucleotide sequence: TGTGCCAGCAGTGAGGCTAGCTACGAGCAGTACTTC.